This TCR beta chain was identified during a study of CD8+ T cells in alopecia areata. This clone was detected only a few times. What it binds is not known. Germline CDR1 is SQVTM and CDR2 is ANQGSEA. V lost 4 bases and J lost 5; bases outside the gene matches: 6. This CDR3 contains 13 residues. cDNA prepared by RNA extraction and subsequent reverse transcription served as the template for sequencing. Produced via immunoSEQ multiplex PCR; TCRdb's table is partial and in-frame only. The sample holds some 100,000 clones, about 40% seen once. Overall study findings and caveats: Numerous clones, expanded in lesions, remained in scalp and blood during tofacitinib.

Sample treatment: oral pan-JAK inhibitor, 5-10 mg twice daily. Samples from alopecia areata patients were lesional scalp punch biopsies and peripheral blood. The chain has TRBV29-1 and TRBJ2-3; 7 bases fit TRBD2. The sequences come from CD8+ T cells sorted from blood, collected at week 24, from a patient treated with tofacitinib. This clonotype originated in a human donor with alopecia areata. The CDR3 spells CSVVGSGGDTQYF. In DNA form, the CDR3 reads TGCAGCGTTGTAGGTTCGGGGGGAGATACGCAGTATTTT.